The source of this T cell receptor (beta chain) is a study of shared clonotypes between healthy human individuals. Approximately 270 ng DNA, some 30,000 T cell genomes, went into unsorted PBMC replicate PCRs. Clones were sequenced by immunoSEQ multiplex PCR, and TCRdb holds only the in-frame ones, with some missing. The table shows about half a million clones, with 70% to 85% occurring only once. Study-level results: Few donors limited the genetic and exposure-history diversity represented.

The CDR3 totals 11 residues. Germline V gene lookup returns CDR1 SNHLY and CDR2 FYNNEI. Trimming removed 5 bases at V and 5 bases at J, with 4 bases between. This clone has only a few counts. Its antigen is currently unknown. The sequence was collected from a woman in her thirties or forties in good health. Some clones in this sample may be carry-over from other donors' samples. The gene calls are TRBV2 and TRBJ1-5; D not resolved. The source material was PBMCs. The DNA of the CDR3 is TGTGCCAGCAGTCTAGATCAGCCCCAGCATTTT. Translating it yields CASSLDQPQHF.